This T cell receptor beta chain was identified in a study of identical twins. This clonotype was counted at least ten times. Its antigen is undetermined. Findings and caveats of the study: Insertions ran lower in abundant cord blood beta clonotypes, though not in memory repertoires.

Germline CDR1 reads MNHNS; CDR2 reads SASEGT. The V and J ends lost 5 bases and 2 bases respectively, with 19 bases between them. The CDR3 spans 16 residues. TCRdb re-derived calls from the 5' RACE reads in MiXCR, one entry per CDR3 protein. The sample yields hundreds of thousands of distinct CDR3 sequences, 8.5% to 9.5% seen once. The same specimen was also included in a second study, on yellow fever vaccine responses in identical twins.

The chain recombines TRBV6-1 with TRBJ2-7; the D gene could be TRBD1 or TRBD2 (6 bases each). The specimen sequenced was PBMCs. The source is a young woman in good health. As DNA, the CDR3 is TGTGCCAGCAGTCCCGAGGGGGGCCAAAATCCCTACGAGCAGTACTTC. The encoded protein is CASSPEGGQNPYEQYF.